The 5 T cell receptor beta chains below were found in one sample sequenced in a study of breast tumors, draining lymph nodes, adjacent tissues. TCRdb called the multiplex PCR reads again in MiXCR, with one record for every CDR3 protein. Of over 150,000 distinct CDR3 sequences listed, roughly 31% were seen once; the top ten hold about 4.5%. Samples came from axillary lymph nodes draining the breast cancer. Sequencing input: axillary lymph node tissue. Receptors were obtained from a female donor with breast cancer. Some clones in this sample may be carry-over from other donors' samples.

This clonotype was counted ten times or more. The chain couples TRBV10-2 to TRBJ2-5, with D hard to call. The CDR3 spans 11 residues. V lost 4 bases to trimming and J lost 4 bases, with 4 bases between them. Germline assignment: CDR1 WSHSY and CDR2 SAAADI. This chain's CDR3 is CASSARETQYF. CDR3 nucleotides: TGCGCCAGCAGTGCCCGAGAGACCCAGTACTTC.

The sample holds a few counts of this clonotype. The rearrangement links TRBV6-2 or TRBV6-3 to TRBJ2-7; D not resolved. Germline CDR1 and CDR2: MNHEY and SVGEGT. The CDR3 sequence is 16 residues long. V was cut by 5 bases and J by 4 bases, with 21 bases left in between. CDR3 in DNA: TGTGCCAGCAGTCACGTTAGAGCCATGCACTTGTACGAGCAGTACTTC. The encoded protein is CASSHVRAMHLYEQYF.

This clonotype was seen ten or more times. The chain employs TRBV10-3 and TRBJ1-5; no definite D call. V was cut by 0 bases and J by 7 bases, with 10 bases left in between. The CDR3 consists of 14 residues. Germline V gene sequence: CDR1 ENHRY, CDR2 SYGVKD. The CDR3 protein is CAISESTGDQPQHF. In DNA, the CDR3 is TGTGCCATCAGTGAGTCGACGGGAGACCAGCCCCAGCATTTT.

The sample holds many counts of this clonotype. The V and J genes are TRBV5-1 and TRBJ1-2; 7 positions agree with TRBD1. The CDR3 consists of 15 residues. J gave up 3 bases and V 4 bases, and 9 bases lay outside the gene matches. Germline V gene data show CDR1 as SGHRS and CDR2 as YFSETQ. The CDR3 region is CASSPSTGWDYGYTF. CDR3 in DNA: TGCGCCAGCAGCCCGTCGACAGGGTGGGACTATGGCTACACCTTC.

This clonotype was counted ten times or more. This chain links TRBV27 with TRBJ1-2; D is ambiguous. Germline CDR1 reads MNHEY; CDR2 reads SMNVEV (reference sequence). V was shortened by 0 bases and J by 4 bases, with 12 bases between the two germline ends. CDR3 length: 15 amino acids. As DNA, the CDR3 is TGTGCCAGCAGTTTATCGAAGGCAGGCTTCTATGGCTACACCTTC. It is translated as CASSLSKAGFYGYTF.